Each of the 13 T cell receptor beta chains below was sequenced from the same sample in a study of shared T cell receptors in the human thymus. Sequencing was performed with immunoSEQ multiplex PCR; in TCRdb, only in-frame clones are kept and a portion is missing. The table has roughly 560,000 clones, around 78% seen once; the top ten hold roughly 0.013%. In addition, the sample was reused for a study of human thymus T cells.

Sequences were obtained from thymocytes. The receptor source for this set is a boy in the first two years of life with a congenital heart defect.

The rearrangement uses TRBV28 and TRBJ2-2; unclear D gene. The CDR3 is 15 residues long. The V end lost 3 bases, the J end lost 0 bases, and 8 bases lay between the germline ends. In germline, CDR1 is MDHEN, CDR2 SYDVKM. The CDR3: CASSLPATNTGELFF. The CDR3 region has the DNA TGTGCCAGCAGTTTGCCCGCTACGAACACCGGGGAGCTGTTTTTT.

The chain uses TRBV16 and TRBJ2-7; possibly TRBD1 for D (5 bases). V lost 2 bases and J lost 1, with 9 bases in between. The V gene's germline CDR1 is KGHSY and CDR2 FQNENV. The CDR3 covers 14 residues. The CDR3 bases are TGTGCCAGCAGCCAACAGACAGTATCCTACGAGCAGTACTTC. This codes for CASSQQTVSYEQYF.

This clone was detected a few times. The V gene is TRBV6-1, the J gene TRBJ2-5; 7 bases line up with TRBD1. The germline V gene encodes CDR1 MNHNS and CDR2 SASEGT. CDR3 length: 15 residues. The V and J ends lost 6 bases and 4 bases, in that order; junction bases with no gene match: 11. The CDR3 sequence is CASRAGTAPGETQYF. CDR3 sequence (DNA): TGTGCCAGCAGGGCCGGGACAGCCCCGGGAGAGACCCAGTACTTC.

In this sample, this clone turned up once. This sequence joins TRBV30 and TRBJ1-1, with D possibly TRBD1 on 6 matching bases. Germline V CDR1 and CDR2: GTSNPN, SVGIG (reference sequence). Between the trimmed V and J ends, which lost 7 bases and 0 bases, there was a span of 15 bases. The CDR3 has 14 residues. CDR3 sequence: CASVPGHMNTEAFF. Written as DNA, the CDR3 is TGTGCCTCTGTACCGGGACACATGAACACTGAAGCTTTCTTT.

The chain couples TRBV10-3 to TRBJ1-5, with TRBD1 matching over 9 bases. The CDR3 has 14 amino acids. After removal of 4 bases from V and 8 bases from J, the junction contained 6 bases not matched to a gene. Per germline, CDR1 ENHRY and CDR2 SYGVKD. CDR3 in DNA: TGTGCCATCAGTGGAGGACAGGGGTCGGAGCCCCAGCATTTT. Amino acid sequence: CAISGGQGSEPQHF.

The chain is built from TRBV4-1 and TRBJ2-7; TRBD2 aligns across 8 bases. The CDR3 is 17 amino acids. Germline V gives CDR1 MGHRA, CDR2 YSYEKL. V trimming: 4 bases; J trimming: 4 bases; junction bases outside the gene matches: 15. In nucleotides, the CDR3 is TGCGCCAGCAGCCGAGCGGTGGGGGAAAAGCGGGGGTACGAGCAGTACTTC. It yields the protein CASSRAVGEKRGYEQYF.

This chain links TRBV27 with TRBJ2-7; D possibly corresponds to TRBD1 (6 bases). V gave up 6 bases and J gave up 6 bases, with 9 bases separating them. Per the germline V gene, CDR1 is MNHEY and CDR2 is SMNVEV (reference sequence). The CDR3 runs to 11 residues. The DNA for the CDR3 is TGTGCCAGCAGAACACAGGGCGAGCAGTACTTC. Amino acids: CASRTQGEQYF.

In DNA, the CDR3 is TGTGCCAGCAGCTTAGGGGACAGGTTCCAAGAGACCCAGTACTTC. Its translation is CASSLGDRFQETQYF. This chain connects TRBV7-8 to TRBJ2-5; 8 bases line up with TRBD1. CDR1 and CDR2 (germline): SGHVS, FQNEAQ. V lost 1 base to trimming and J lost 1 base; unmatched junction nucleotides: 2. The CDR3 loop spans 15 amino acids.

The V call is TRBV29-1, the J call TRBJ1-4; 8 bases line up with TRBD1. Germline-derived CDR1 and CDR2 are SQVTM and ANQGSEA. This CDR3 region has 15 residues. After removal of 5 bases from V and 5 bases from J, the junction contained 10 bases not matched to a gene. The CDR3 spells CSVQGPDRGNEKLFF. The CDR3 nucleotides read TGCAGCGTTCAGGGGCCCGACAGGGGAAATGAAAAACTGTTTTTT.

The chain uses TRBV2 and TRBJ1-3; D not resolved. This CDR3 comprises 14 residues. Germline-derived CDR1 and CDR2 are SNHLY and FYNNEI. V lost 8 bases and J 0 bases, leaving 11 bases between the germline ends. CDR3 nucleotides: TGTGCCAGCGGGAGGGATCCCTCTGGAAACACCATATATTTT. Its protein is CASGRDPSGNTIYF.

The chain recombines TRBV4-3 with TRBJ1-4; D is uncertain. Germline lookup yields CDR1 LGHNA and CDR2 YSLEER. Trimming removed 4 bases at V and 3 bases at J, with 15 bases between. This CDR3 spans 16 amino acids. This CDR3 is CASSPLGLWANEKLFF. The DNA for the CDR3 is TGCGCCAGCAGCCCCTTGGGCCTTTGGGCTAATGAAAAACTGTTTTTT.

This chain uses TRBV4-3 with TRBJ2-7; 13 nucleotides align to TRBD2. Germline V gene lookup returns CDR1 LGHNA and CDR2 YSLEER. Trimming cost V 1 base and J 8 bases; bases outside gene matches: 8. This CDR3 comprises 16 residues. The CDR3, as DNA: TGCGCCAGCAGCCAAGCCCCGGGACTAGCGGGGTTTAAGCAGTACTTC. Protein: CASSQAPGLAGFKQYF.

The chain has TRBV5-8 and TRBJ2-2; perhaps TRBD1 as D (6 bases). V shed 4 bases and J shed 7 bases, with 17 bases lying between them. CDR1 is SGHTS, CDR2 YDEGEE, per germline. This CDR3 spans 15 amino acids. The CDR3 spells CASSITRQVSGELFF. CDR3 coding DNA: TGTGCCAGCAGCATTACACGACAGGTTAGCGGGGAGCTGTTTTTT.